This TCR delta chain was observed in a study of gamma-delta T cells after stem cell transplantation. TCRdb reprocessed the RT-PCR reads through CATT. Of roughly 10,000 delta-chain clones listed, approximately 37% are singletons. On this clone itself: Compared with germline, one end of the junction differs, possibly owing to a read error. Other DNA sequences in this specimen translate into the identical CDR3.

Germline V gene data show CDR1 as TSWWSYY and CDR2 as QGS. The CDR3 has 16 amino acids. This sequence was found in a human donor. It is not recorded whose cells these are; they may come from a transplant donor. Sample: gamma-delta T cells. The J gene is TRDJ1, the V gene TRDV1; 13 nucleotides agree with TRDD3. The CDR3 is CALGPPLLGDTDKLIF. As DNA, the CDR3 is TGTGCTCTTGGGCCGCCTTTACTGGGGGATACGGATAAACTCATCTTC.